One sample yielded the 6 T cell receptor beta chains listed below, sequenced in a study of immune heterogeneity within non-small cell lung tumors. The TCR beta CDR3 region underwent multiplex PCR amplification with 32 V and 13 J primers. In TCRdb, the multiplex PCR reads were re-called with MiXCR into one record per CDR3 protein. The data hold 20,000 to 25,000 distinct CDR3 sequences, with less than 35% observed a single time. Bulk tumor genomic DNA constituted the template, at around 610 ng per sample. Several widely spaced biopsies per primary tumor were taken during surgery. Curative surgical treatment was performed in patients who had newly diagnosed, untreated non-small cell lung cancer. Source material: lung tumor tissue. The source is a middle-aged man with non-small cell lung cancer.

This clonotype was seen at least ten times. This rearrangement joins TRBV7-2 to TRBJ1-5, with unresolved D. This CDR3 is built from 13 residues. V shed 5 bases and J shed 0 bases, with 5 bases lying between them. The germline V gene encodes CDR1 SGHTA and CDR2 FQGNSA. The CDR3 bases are TGTGCCAGCAGCGCCAGTAGCAATCAGCCCCAGCATTTT. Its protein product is CASSASSNQPQHF. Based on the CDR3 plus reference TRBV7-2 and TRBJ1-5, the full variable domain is GAGVSQSPSNKVTEKGKDVELRCDPISGHTALYWYRQSLGQGLEFLIYFQGNSAPDKSGLPSDRFSAERTGGSVSTLTIQRTQQEDSAVYLCASSASSNQPQHFGDGTRLSIL.

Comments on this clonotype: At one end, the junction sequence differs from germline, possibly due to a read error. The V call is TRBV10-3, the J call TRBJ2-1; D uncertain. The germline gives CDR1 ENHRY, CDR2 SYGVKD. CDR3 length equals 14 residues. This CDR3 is CAISVGGSSNEQFF. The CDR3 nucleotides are TGTGCCATCAGTGTTGGCGGATCCTCCAATGAGCAGTTCTTC.

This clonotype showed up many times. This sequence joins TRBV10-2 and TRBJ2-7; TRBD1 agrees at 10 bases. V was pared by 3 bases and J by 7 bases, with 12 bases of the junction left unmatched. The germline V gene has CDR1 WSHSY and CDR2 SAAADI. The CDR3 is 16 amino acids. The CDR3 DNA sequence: TGCGCCAGCAGTGAAGCCGGGACAGGGGTCTCAAGGGAGCAGTACTTC. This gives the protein CASSEAGTGVSREQYF.

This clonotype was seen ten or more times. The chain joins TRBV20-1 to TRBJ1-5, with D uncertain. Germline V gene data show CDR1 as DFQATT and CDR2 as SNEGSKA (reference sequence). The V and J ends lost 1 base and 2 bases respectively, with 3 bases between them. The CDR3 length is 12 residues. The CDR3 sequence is CSARAGNQPQHF. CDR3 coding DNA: TGCAGTGCTAGAGCAGGCAATCAGCCCCAGCATTTT.

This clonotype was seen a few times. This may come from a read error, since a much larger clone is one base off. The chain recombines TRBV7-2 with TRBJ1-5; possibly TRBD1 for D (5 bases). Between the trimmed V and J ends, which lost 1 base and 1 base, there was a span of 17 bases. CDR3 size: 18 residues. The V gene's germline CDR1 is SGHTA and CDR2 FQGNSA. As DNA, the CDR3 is TGTGCCAGCAGCTTAGGGACAAAAGTTTTTTCAAGCAATCAGCCCCAGCATTTT. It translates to CASSLGTKVFSSNQPQHF.

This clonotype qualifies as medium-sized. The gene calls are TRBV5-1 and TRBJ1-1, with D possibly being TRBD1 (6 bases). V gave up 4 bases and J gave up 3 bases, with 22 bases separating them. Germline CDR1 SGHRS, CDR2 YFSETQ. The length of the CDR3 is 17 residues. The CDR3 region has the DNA TGCGCCAGCAGCAGCTACAGGGATGGATTCTCGGACACTGAAGCTTTCTTT. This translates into CASSSYRDGFSDTEAFF.